The following is a TCR beta chain sequence with its context. This clonotype was counted many times. Its specific antigen is unknown. The record has no base qualities; no much larger clone is one base away. Receptors were amplified or captured by 5' RACE. Sequencing relied on a NextSeq 500. The TCR library protocol attached unique molecular identifiers to individual cDNA molecules to correct for sequencing error and PCR bias. Both TCR alpha and beta chains were sequenced, and tight co-correlation was observed between alpha and beta sequence abundances in each sample. In the source study's methods: Decombinator V4 was used to annotate TCR sequences for V gene, J gene and CDR3. TCRs were defined as expanded if a significant change between any two time points was detected under a Poisson model with p below 0.0001. TCR abundances were normalised to the total number of TCRs sequenced per sample and were expressed as counts per million. MAIT TCRs were defined by TRAV1-2 paired with TRAJ12, TRAJ20 or TRAJ33, and iNKT TCRs by TRAV10 paired with TRAJ18. VDJdb, accessed 1 November 2021, was searched for CMV, EBV and SARS-CoV-2 annotated TCRs, with TCRs annotated for multiple antigens excluded. TCRdb reprocessing: public reads trimmed at Q25 with fastp, clones called with MiXCR, in-frame beta chains kept. Entries that share a CDR3 protein sequence are merged under the most common genes and DNA. Clone size and V and J calls follow TCRdb, not the original study. The sample contains 50,000 to 60,000 distinct CDR3 sequences, around 10% of them found a single time. Approximately 10% of the sample goes to the ten largest clones.

This sample was included in a study of early T cells in non-severe SARS-CoV-2 infection (dated by TCRdb to about 2021). Some background on the complete study: Because TCR sequencing relied on bulk RNA taken from unsorted whole blood, pairing of alpha and beta chains was not possible.

Overall study results and their limits: Matching against VDJdb was skewed toward anti-spike CD8 responses, likely underestimated virus-specific expansions, and missed private and CD4 specificities.

The germline V gene specifies SGHRS as CDR1 and YFSETQ as CDR2. Cut back by 1 base and 0 bases, the V and J ends lie 8 bases apart. Reading from cysteine to phenylalanine, the CDR3 counts 16 amino acids. The CDR3 DNA has 48 bases and is translated from base 1. The study was a case-control design nested within a healthcare worker cohort in London, UK, with weekly nasopharyngeal swab PCR tests and blood sampling. Healthcare workers were enrolled in the week of the UK lockdown, from 23 to 31 March 2020, and were followed every week for up to roughly 16 weeks. In this chain, TRBV5-1 is recombined with TRBJ1-6; the D segment cannot be called with confidence. Sample: whole blood. The TCR was taken from an adult who was a healthcare worker with PCR-confirmed SARS-CoV-2 infection or an uninfected control (not recorded which). The CDR3 sequence is CASSLKKSSYNSPLHF. The nucleotide sequence is given as TGCGCCAGCAGCTTGAAGAAGAGCTCCTATAATTCACCCCTCCACTTT.